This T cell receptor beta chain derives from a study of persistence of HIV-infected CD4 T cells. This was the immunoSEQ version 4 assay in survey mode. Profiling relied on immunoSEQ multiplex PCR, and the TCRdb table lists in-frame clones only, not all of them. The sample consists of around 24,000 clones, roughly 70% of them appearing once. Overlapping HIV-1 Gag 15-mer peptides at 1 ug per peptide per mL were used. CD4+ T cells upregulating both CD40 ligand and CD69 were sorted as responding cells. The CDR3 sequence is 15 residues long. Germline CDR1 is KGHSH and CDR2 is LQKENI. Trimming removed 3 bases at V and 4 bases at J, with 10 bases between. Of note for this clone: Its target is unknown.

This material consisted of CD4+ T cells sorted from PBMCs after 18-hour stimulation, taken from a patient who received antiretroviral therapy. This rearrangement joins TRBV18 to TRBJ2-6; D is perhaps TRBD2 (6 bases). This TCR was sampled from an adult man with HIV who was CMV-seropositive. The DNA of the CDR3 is TGTGCCAGCTCACCTGGCGGGGCAGGGGCCAACGTCCTGACTTTC. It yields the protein CASSPGGAGANVLTF.